The 30 T cell receptor beta chains given below trace back to one sample, sequenced in a study of cytomegalovirus exposure and HLA in healthy donors. Primers: 60 Vbeta forward and 13 Jbeta reverse. Produced via immunoSEQ multiplex PCR; TCRdb's table is partial and in-frame only. The top ten hold approximately 5% of the sample, which has approximately 150,000 clones, 70% seen once. The sequencing input was PBMCs. Every receptor here comes from a man between 18 and 35 years old in good health and CMV-seropositive.

The J gene is TRBJ1-2, the V gene TRBV7-6; D ambiguous. The germline gives CDR1 SGHVS, CDR2 FNYEAQ. The germline V and J ends were trimmed by 4 bases and 3 bases, with 21 bases remaining between them. The CDR3 runs to 17 residues. This CDR3 reads CASSYSADGHGDYGYTF. CDR3 coding DNA: TGTGCCAGCAGCTACTCCGCGGACGGCCACGGGGACTATGGCTACACCTTC.

The chain links TRBV19 to TRBJ1-4; D is unresolved. Deletions cut 5 bases from V and 8 bases from J, with 18 bases between. Germline CDR1 is LNHDA and CDR2 is SQIVND (reference sequence). CDR3 length equals 15 residues. The CDR3 nucleotides are TGTGCCAGTAGTGAGGGCGAGGGAAGATGGGAAAAACTGTTTTTT. As protein: CASSEGEGRWEKLFF.

The chain uses TRBV7-9 and TRBJ1-5; 9 positions match TRBD1. The CDR3 consists of 15 residues. Germline V gene sequence: CDR1 SEHNR, CDR2 FQNEAQ (reference sequence). With V trimmed by 5 bases and J by 4 bases, 6 bases remained unmatched. The CDR3 bases are TGTGCCAGCAGCCCCGGGACAGGGCTTAATCAGCCCCAGCATTTT. Encoded protein: CASSPGTGLNQPQHF.

This chain links TRBV4-1 with TRBJ1-1; TRBD1 is a possible D gene (6 bases). Germline CDR1 and CDR2: MGHRA and YSYEKL. V was trimmed by 1 base and J by 2 bases, leaving 23 bases between them. The CDR3 runs to 19 residues. The CDR3 nucleotides read TGCGCCAGCAGCCAAGTAGGATCTGGGCAAACAGGGACCAACACTGAAGCTTTCTTT. Translating it yields CASSQVGSGQTGTNTEAFF.

This clone was observed a handful of times. The chain uses TRBV7-9 and TRBJ1-1, with a possible D match to TRBD1 (5 bases). The CDR3 totals 13 residues. Trimming cost V 4 bases and J 4 bases, with 10 bases left between them. Germline V gene lookup returns CDR1 SEHNR and CDR2 FQNEAQ (reference sequence). In DNA form, the CDR3 reads TGTGCCAGCAGCTCCCATGGGGCCACTGAAGCTTTCTTT. Translating gives CASSSHGATEAFF.

This chain joins TRBV2 and TRBJ2-5; a possible D gene is TRBD1 (5 bases). The V gene lost 10 bases and the J gene lost 1 base, with 16 bases spanning the gap. Germline assignment: CDR1 SNHLY and CDR2 FYNNEI. The CDR3 covers 14 residues. CDR3 amino acids: CATTSWGGQETQYF. The CDR3 region has the DNA TGTGCCACCACAAGCTGGGGCGGCCAAGAGACCCAGTACTTC.

This clone was observed a few times. The chain carries TRBV6-1 and TRBJ1-2; 9 nucleotides match TRBD1. There are 13 residues in the CDR3. Trimming cost V 6 bases and J 8 bases; bases outside gene matches: 7. Germline V CDR1 and CDR2: MNHNS, SASEGT. The CDR3 DNA is TGTGCCAGCAGAATCCGGGACAGGGCGGGCTACACCTTC. Protein: CASRIRDRAGYTF.

The chain employs TRBV7-2 and TRBJ1-2, with TRBD1 as a possible D gene (5 bases). The V gene lost 3 bases and the J gene lost 5 bases, with 13 bases spanning the gap. The CDR3 spans 14 residues. Looked up from germline, CDR1 is SGHTA and CDR2 is FQGNSA. CDR3 DNA sequence: TGTGCCAGCAGCTTGTGGGGGGATAGTTATGGCTACACCTTC. Its translation is CASSLWGDSYGYTF.

The chain couples TRBV27 to TRBJ2-1; D is possibly TRBD2 (6 bases). The CDR3 spans 13 residues. Germline lookup yields CDR1 MNHEY and CDR2 SMNVEV (reference sequence). The germline V and J ends were trimmed by 5 bases and 5 bases, with 10 bases remaining between them. CDR3 in DNA: TGTGCCAGCAGTCTTCGGGGGAACAATGAGCAGTTCTTC. It specifies CASSLRGNNEQFF.

This rearrangement joins TRBV7-8 to TRBJ2-5; 11 bases map to TRBD2. This CDR3 contains 17 residues. V was pared by 1 base and J by 4 bases, with 8 bases of the junction left unmatched. Germline lookup yields CDR1 SGHVS and CDR2 FQNEAQ. CDR3 bases: TGTGCCAGCAGCTTAGTTGGTAGCGGGGGGGCCAGAGAGACCCAGTACTTC. It translates to CASSLVGSGGARETQYF.

The chain uses TRBV5-1 and TRBJ2-7, with 8 bases lining up with TRBD2. CDR1 is SGHRS and CDR2 is YFSETQ in the germline V gene. This CDR3 region has 18 residues. V lost 1 base and J lost 4; bases outside the gene matches: 16. The CDR3 DNA follows: TGCGCCAGCAGCTTGATTGGTACGGGACTAGTACCCCTATACGAGCAGTACGTC. This encodes CASSLIGTGLVPLYEQYV.

This sequence joins TRBV9 and TRBJ2-7, with TRBD2 identical over 10 bases. Germline V gene sequence: CDR1 SGDLS, CDR2 YYNGEE. Unmatched junction bases numbered 8, after V lost 3 bases and J lost 2 bases. The CDR3 is made up of 16 amino acids. As DNA, the CDR3 is TGTGCCAGCAGCGATTCCGGGACTAGCGTACCCTACGAGCAGTACGTC. It translates to CASSDSGTSVPYEQYV.

Concerning this clone itself: At one end, the junction sequence differs from germline, possibly due to a read error. The CDR3 is CSSSQTSDEQFF. The CDR3 DNA sequence: TGTTCCAGCAGCCAGACTAGCGATGAGCAGTTCTTC. V usage is TRBV7-9 and J usage is TRBJ2-1; 8 bases align to TRBD2. Per germline, CDR1 SEHNR and CDR2 FQNEAQ (reference sequence). CDR3 length: 12 residues.

The rearrangement joins TRBV13 to TRBJ2-2; TRBD1 agrees at 9 bases. The CDR3 sequence is 15 residues long. J lost 7 bases, V lost 5 bases, and 8 bases had no gene match. Germline V gene lookup returns CDR1 PRHDT and CDR2 FYEKMQ (reference sequence). CDR3 protein: CASSTTGGGSGELFF. The CDR3 nucleotides read TGTGCCAGCAGCACGACAGGGGGAGGTAGCGGGGAGCTGTTTTTT.

This clone was seen a handful of times. The chain links TRBV7-8 to TRBJ2-7, with 7 bases lining up with TRBD1. The J segment lost 2 bases and the V segment lost 5 bases, leaving 6 bases of the junction unmatched. CDR1 SGHVS and CDR2 FQNEAQ come from the germline V gene. The CDR3 totals 14 residues. The CDR3 region has the DNA TGTGCCAGCAGCCTGCACAGGGGCGCCTACGAGCAGTACGTC. Its protein product is CASSLHRGAYEQYV.

V and J are TRBV11-2 and TRBJ1-1, with TRBD1 matching 11 bases. CDR1 SGHAT and CDR2 FQNNGV come from the germline V gene. The CDR3 runs to 14 residues. J was trimmed by 7 bases and V by 5 bases; bases with no gene match: 6. The CDR3: CASSQDRGLSEAFF. CDR3 bases: TGTGCCAGCAGCCAGGACAGGGGGCTAAGTGAAGCTTTCTTT. Full variable domain (missing parts from reference TRBV11-2 and TRBJ1-1): EAGVAQSPRYKIIEKRQSVAFWCNPISGHATLYWYQQILGQGPKLLIQFQNNGVVDDSQLPKDRFSAERLKGVDSTLKIQPAKLEDSAVYLCASSQDRGLSEAFFGQGTRLTVV.

The chain couples TRBV7-6 to TRBJ2-5; the match to TRBD2 covers 8 bases. CDR1 SGHVS and CDR2 FNYEAQ come from the germline V gene. The CDR3 is 14 amino acids. The V and J ends lost 5 bases and 5 bases, in that order; junction bases with no gene match: 7. This CDR3 is CASSARGGGETQYF. CDR3 DNA: TGTGCCAGCAGCGCCCGGGGGGGCGGGGAGACCCAGTACTTC.

The chain recombines TRBV10-3 with TRBJ1-3; 7 bases are shared with TRBD1. Germline V gives CDR1 ENHRY, CDR2 SYGVKD. After removal of 11 bases from V and 7 bases from J, the junction contained 20 bases not matched to a gene. This CDR3 is 16 amino acids long. The CDR3 is CAAARDRAVTANTIYF. The CDR3 DNA reads as TGTGCCGCCGCCCGGGACAGAGCCGTTACCGCGAACACCATATATTTT.

Only a few counts were recorded for this clone. The V and J genes are TRBV27 and TRBJ1-2; weak D call: TRBD1 (6 bases). From germline, CDR1 is MNHEY and CDR2 SMNVEV (reference sequence). The CDR3 spans 14 residues. With 5 bases removed from V and 0 bases from J, the gap between germline ends came to 10 bases. The CDR3 DNA reads as TGTGCCAGCAGTCCACAGGGCCCTAACTATGGCTACACCTTC. As protein: CASSPQGPNYGYTF.

The chain is built from TRBV5-5 and TRBJ1-2; 9 bases agree with TRBD1. The CDR3 contains 15 residues. J gave up 7 bases and V 4 bases, and 11 bases lay outside the gene matches. The germline CDR1 and CDR2 sequences are SGHKS and YYEKEE (reference sequence). The CDR3 sequence is CASSPSGTGNFGYTF. In DNA form, the CDR3 reads TGTGCCAGCAGCCCATCCGGGACAGGGAATTTTGGCTACACCTTC. The whole variable domain, filled in from reference TRBV5-5 and TRBJ1-2, reads DAGVTQSPTHLIKTRGQQVTLRCSPISGHKSVSWYQQVLGQGPQFIFQYYEKEERGRGNFPDRFSARQFPNYSSELNVNALLLGDSALYLCASSPSGTGNFGYTFGSGTRLTVV.

This clone turned up a few times. J is TRBJ1-2 and V is TRBV27, with D perhaps TRBD1 (5 bases). The CDR3 sequence is 15 residues long. Trimming pared 4 bases from V and 6 bases from J, leaving 18 bases between. Germline V gives CDR1 MNHEY, CDR2 SMNVEV (reference sequence). The CDR3 DNA sequence: TGTGCCAGCAGTTCCCGGAAGCAGGGTTGGGATGGCTACACCTTC. Protein product: CASSSRKQGWDGYTF.

The chain recombines TRBV19 with TRBJ1-1, with D perhaps matching TRBD1 (6 bases). The CDR3 covers 15 residues. Trimming stripped 0 bases from V and 7 bases from J, with 15 bases between. CDR1 LNHDA and CDR2 SQIVND come from the germline V gene (reference sequence). CDR3 residues: CASSIEDSPLNEAFF. Here the CDR3 DNA reads TGTGCCAGTAGTATAGAGGACAGTCCCCTAAATGAAGCTTTCTTT.

The V gene is TRBV28, the J gene TRBJ1-1; maybe TRBD1 (6 bases). Looked up from germline, CDR1 is MDHEN and CDR2 is SYDVKM. V dropped 3 bases and J dropped 0 bases, with 8 bases sitting between them. This CDR3 region has 14 residues. CDR3 in amino acids: CASSLDSLNTEAFF. The DNA of the CDR3 is TGTGCCAGCAGTTTGGACAGTCTGAACACTGAAGCTTTCTTT. The full variable domain, completed using reference TRBV28 and TRBJ1-1, is DVKVTQSSRYLVKRTGEKVFLECVQDMDHENMFWYRQDPGLGLRLIYFSYDVKMKEKGDIPEGYSVSREKKERFSLILESASTNQTSMYLCASSLDSLNTEAFFGQGTRLTVV.

In this sample, this clone turned up a few times. This chain connects TRBV5-8 to TRBJ2-5; possibly TRBD2 for D (5 bases). Trimming left V 4 bases short and J 5 bases short, with 15 bases between. The CDR3 sequence is 14 residues long. The germline CDR1 and CDR2 sequences are SGHTS and YDEGEE. The CDR3 spells CASSRTVSEETQYF. As DNA, the CDR3 is TGTGCCAGCAGCAGGACTGTGTCCGAGGAGACCCAGTACTTC. The whole variable domain, filled in from reference TRBV5-8 and TRBJ2-5, reads EAGVTQSPTHLIKTRGQQATLRCSPISGHTSVYWYQQALGLGLQFLLWYDEGEERNRGNFPPRFSGRQFPNYSSELNVNALELEDSALYLCASSRTVSEETQYFGPGTRLLVL.

J is TRBJ2-2 and V is TRBV2; tentatively, D is TRBD1 (6 bases). CDR3 size: 15 residues. Germline V gene data show CDR1 as SNHLY and CDR2 as FYNNEI. V was trimmed by 6 bases and J by 6 bases, leaving 17 bases between them. The DNA for the CDR3 is TGTGCCAGCAGCGGACAGCCTCAAGGAGCCGGGGAGCTGTTTTTT. Amino acid sequence: CASSGQPQGAGELFF.

The gene calls are TRBV7-8 and TRBJ2-1, with D perhaps matching TRBD2 (5 bases). Trimming took off 1 base at V and 1 base at J, with 8 bases between the two ends. Germline values: CDR1 SGHVS, CDR2 FQNEAQ. The CDR3 consists of 15 residues. The CDR3 spells CASSLVSVSYNEQFF. In DNA, the CDR3 is TGTGCCAGCAGCTTAGTTAGCGTTTCCTACAATGAGCAGTTCTTC.

This chain links TRBV13 with TRBJ1-3; the match to TRBD1 covers 7 bases. The CDR3 is made up of 17 amino acids. J gave up 0 bases and V 7 bases, and 12 bases lay outside the gene matches. Germline V gives CDR1 PRHDT, CDR2 FYEKMQ (reference sequence). The CDR3 here is CASTDSRQGRSGNTIYF. The CDR3 DNA reads as TGTGCCAGCACCGATTCGAGACAGGGCCGCTCTGGAAACACCATATATTTT.

The rearrangement uses TRBV28 and TRBJ1-5, with 9 bases identical to TRBD1. The CDR3 consists of 15 residues. Germline loops: CDR1 MDHEN, CDR2 SYDVKM. J gave up 5 bases and V 6 bases, and 8 bases lay outside the gene matches. The DNA for the CDR3 is TGTGCCAGCAGCAGCCCAGGACAGGGGCATCAGCCCCAGCATTTT. Protein sequence: CASSSPGQGHQPQHF.

The chain recombines TRBV5-1 with TRBJ2-3; 7 bases are shared with TRBD1. The CDR3 is 14 residues long. Germline CDR1 SGHRS, CDR2 YFSETQ. Trimming removed 6 bases from V and 5 bases from J; junction bases left unmatched: 9. Here the CDR3 reads CASTRGQDGDTQYF. In DNA form, the CDR3 reads TGCGCCAGCACCCGAGGACAGGACGGAGATACGCAGTATTTT.

The chain has TRBV7-8 and TRBJ1-1; 12 nucleotides match TRBD1. The CDR3 length is 18 residues. The V and J ends lost 5 bases and 0 bases, in that order; junction bases with no gene match: 10. Germline CDR1 is SGHVS and CDR2 is FQNEAQ. The CDR3 sequence: CASSPFGDRGPLNTEAFF. For the CDR3, the DNA is TGTGCCAGCAGCCCTTTTGGGGACAGGGGGCCGCTGAACACTGAAGCTTTCTTT.